This entry lists 5 T cell receptor beta chains sequenced from one sample in a study of human T cells and chemical hapten exposure. TCRdb called the RACE reads again in MiXCR, with one record for every CDR3 protein. This sample carries 90,000 to 110,000 distinct CDR3 sequences, about a tenth of them seen once, and the ten largest clones take 3% to 4%. The time point is: patch test 2, 6 weeks after DPC sensitization. As for treatment: therapeutic diphenylcyclopropenone sensitization with weekly scalp DPC. Here the sequenced sample was whole blood, taken in connection with sensitization to the hapten diphenylcyclopropenone (DPC). The source of these receptors is a middle-aged woman with alopecia areata. Some clones in this sample may be carry-over from other donors' samples.

This clonotype was detected many times. This chain joins TRBV7-2 and TRBJ2-3, with unresolved D. V lost 1 base and J lost 11, with 16 bases in between. This CDR3 comprises 14 residues. Germline CDR1 and CDR2: SGHTA and FQGNSA. CDR3 sequence (DNA): TGTGCCAGCAGCTTAGTCTTGTTTGATCGGCAGCAGTATTTT. This encodes CASSLVLFDRQQYF.

V and J are TRBV21-1 and TRBJ2-7; TRBD1 was called by the table and not checked on the DNA. TRBV21-1 is reported as a pseudogene. CDR3 size: 12 residues. CDR3 loop: CATGSRSYEQYF. CDR3 coding DNA: TGTGCCACCGGGTCTCGCTCCTACGAGCAGTACTTC.

The chain uses TRBV9 and TRBJ2-7, with a tentative D call TRBD2 (7 bases). The length of the CDR3 is 15 residues. Looked up from germline, CDR1 is SGDLS and CDR2 is YYNGEE. V lost 3 bases, J lost 5 bases, and 18 bases lay in between. CDR3 nucleotides: TGTGCCAGCAGCGCCCAGTTGGGGGGGGCCCACGAGCAGTACTTC. Its translation is CASSAQLGGAHEQYF.

The chain joins TRBV7-2 to TRBJ1-4; possible D gene TRBD1, 5 bases. The CDR3 totals 14 residues. Trimming removed 1 base from V and 10 bases from J, with 13 bases in between. The V gene's germline CDR1 is SGHTA and CDR2 FQGNSA. The CDR3 reads CASSLEPGTGKLFF. CDR3 in DNA: TGTGCCAGCAGCTTAGAACCGGGGACGGGAAAACTGTTTTTT. The variable domain in full, completed from reference TRBV7-2 and TRBJ1-4, reads GAGVSQSPSNKVTEKGKDVELRCDPISGHTALYWYRQSLGQGLEFLIYFQGNSAPDKSGLPSDRFSAERTGGSVSTLTIQRTQQEDSAVYLCASSLEPGTGKLFFGSGTQLSVL.

The chain carries TRBV3-1 and TRBJ1-2, with D uncertain. Trimming cost V 1 base and J 3 bases, with 12 bases left between them. CDR3 size: 15 residues. From germline, CDR1 is LGHDT and CDR2 YNNKEL (reference sequence). DNA of the CDR3: TGTGCCAGCAGCCAAGCCGGGATTAGCGACTATGGCTACACCTTC. Translated, it gives CASSQAGISDYGYTF. The full variable domain, its missing parts supplied by reference TRBV3-1 and TRBJ1-2, is DTAVSQTPKYLVTQMGNDKSIKCEQNLGHDTMYWYKQDSKKFLKIMFSYNNKELIINETVPNRFSPKSPDKAHLNLHINSLELGDSAVYFCASSQAGISDYGYTFGSGTRLTVV.